The 2 T cell receptor beta chains given below trace back to one sample, sequenced in a study of T-cell memory formation after mild COVID-19. TCRdb processed the 5' RACE reads anew with MiXCR; each CDR3 protein has one entry. Of a few hundred thousand distinct CDR3 sequences listed, around 30% are singletons. The source material was PBMCs or a T cell subset sorted from them (not recorded which). These TCRs come from an adult woman who had mild COVID-19 (a few samples of this study predate the infection). Cell type and time point are not known.

This clonotype was observed a few times. The genes are TRBV5-5 and TRBJ2-3; D gene uncertain. Germline-derived CDR1 and CDR2 are SGHKS and YYEKEE (reference sequence). Trimming pared 0 bases from V and 6 bases from J, leaving 8 bases between. The CDR3 is 13 residues long. The CDR3 reads CASSLAVSDTQYF. The CDR3 DNA reads TGTGCCAGCAGCTTGGCCGTATCGGATACGCAGTATTTT.

Only one count was recorded for this clonotype. The chain combines TRBV14 with TRBJ2-5; 9 bases match TRBD2. Unmatched junction bases numbered 7, after V lost 5 bases and J lost 3 bases. CDR1 is SGHDN and CDR2 is FVKESK in the germline V gene. The CDR3 is made up of 15 amino acids. The CDR3, as DNA: TGTGCCAGCAGCAGACTAGCGGACTACAAAGAGACCCAGTACTTC. Encoded protein: CASSRLADYKETQYF. The full variable domain, rest sourced from reference TRBV14 and TRBJ2-5, is EAGVTQFPSHSVIEKGQTVTLRCDPISGHDNLYWYRRVMGKEIKFLLHFVKESKQDESGMPNNRFLAERTGGTYSTLKVQPAELEDSGVYFCASSRLADYKETQYFGPGTRLLVL.